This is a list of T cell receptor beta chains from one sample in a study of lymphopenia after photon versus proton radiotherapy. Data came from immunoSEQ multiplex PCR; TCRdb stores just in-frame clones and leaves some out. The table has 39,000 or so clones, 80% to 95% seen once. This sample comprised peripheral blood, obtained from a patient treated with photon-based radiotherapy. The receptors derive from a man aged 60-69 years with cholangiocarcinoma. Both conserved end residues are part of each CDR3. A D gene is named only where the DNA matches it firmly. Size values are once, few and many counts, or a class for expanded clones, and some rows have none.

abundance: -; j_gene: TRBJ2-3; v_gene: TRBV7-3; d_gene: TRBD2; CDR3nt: TGTGCCAGCAGCTCAACTAGCGGGGGGAACACAGATACGCAGTATTTT; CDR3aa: CASSSTSGGNTDTQYF
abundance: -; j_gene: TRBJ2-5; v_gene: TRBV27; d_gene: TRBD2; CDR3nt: TGTGCCAGCAGCTACGGGGGGACGCAAGAGACCCAGTACTTC; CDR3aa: CASSYGGTQETQYF
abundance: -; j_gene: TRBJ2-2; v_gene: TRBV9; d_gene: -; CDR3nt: TGTGCCAGCACAACGGACTTGAACACCGGGGAGCTGTTTTTT; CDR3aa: CASTTDLNTGELFF
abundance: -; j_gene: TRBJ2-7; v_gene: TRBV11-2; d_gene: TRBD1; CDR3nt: TGTGCCAGCAGCAGGACAGGATCGATCGGGCGCGAGCAGTACTTC; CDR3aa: CASSRTGSIGREQYF
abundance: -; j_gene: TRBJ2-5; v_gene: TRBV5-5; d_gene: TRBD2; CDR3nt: TGTGCCAGCAGCCTCGGGACTAGCGGCTACCAAGAGACCCAGTACTTC; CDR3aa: CASSLGTSGYQETQYF
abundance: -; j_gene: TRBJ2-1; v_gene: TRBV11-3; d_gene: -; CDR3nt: TGTGCCAGCGGCCAACTACCGCAGATGACAGCTTACAATGAGCAGTTCTTC; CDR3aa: CASGQLPQMTAYNEQFF
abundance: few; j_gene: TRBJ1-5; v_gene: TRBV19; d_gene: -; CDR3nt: TGTGCCAGTAGTATGGTTGACAATCAGCCCCAGCATTTT; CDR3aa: CASSMVDNQPQHF
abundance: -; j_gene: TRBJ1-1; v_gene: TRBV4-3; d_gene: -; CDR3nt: TGCGCCAGCAGCCAAGTGGGGGGCACTGAAGCTTTCTTT; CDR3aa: CASSQVGGTEAFF
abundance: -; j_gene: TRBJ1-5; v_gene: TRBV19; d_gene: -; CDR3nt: TGTGCCAGTAGTACGACAGTACCCGATCAGCCCCAGCATTTT; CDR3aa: CASSTTVPDQPQHF
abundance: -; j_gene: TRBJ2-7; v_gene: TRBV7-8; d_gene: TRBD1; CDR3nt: TGTGCCAGCAGCTTTAACAGGGGGTCCTACGAGCAGTACTTC; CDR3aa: CASSFNRGSYEQYF
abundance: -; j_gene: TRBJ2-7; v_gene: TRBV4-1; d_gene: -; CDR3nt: TGCGCCAGCAGCCAAGATGGGCCAGGGGATCGGGAGCAGTACTTC; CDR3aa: CASSQDGPGDREQYF
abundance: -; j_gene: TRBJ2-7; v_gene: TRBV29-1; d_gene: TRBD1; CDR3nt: TGCAGCGTCGGGACAGACCCCGGGGACGAGCAGTACTTC; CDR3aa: CSVGTDPGDEQYF
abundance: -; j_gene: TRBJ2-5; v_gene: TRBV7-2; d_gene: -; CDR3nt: TGTGCCAGCAGCCCCCTCCCTGGGAGACCACAGACCCAGTACTTC; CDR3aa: CASSPLPGRPQTQYF
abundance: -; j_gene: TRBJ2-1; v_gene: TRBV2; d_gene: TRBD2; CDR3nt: TGTGCCAGCAGTGCCAAATACTTGGCGGGGGGCATTTACAATGAGCAGTTCTTC; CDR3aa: CASSAKYLAGGIYNEQFF
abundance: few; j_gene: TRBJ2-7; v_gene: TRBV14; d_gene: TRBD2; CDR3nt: TGTGCCAGCAGCCAGCTAGGGGTTAGCGGGGCCGGCTACGAGCAGTACTTC; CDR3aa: CASSQLGVSGAGYEQYF
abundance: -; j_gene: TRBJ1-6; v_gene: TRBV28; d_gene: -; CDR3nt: TGTGCCAGCAGTTCCCCAGGGTCGTTTGCGGCACCCCTCCACTTT; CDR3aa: CASSSPGSFAAPLHF
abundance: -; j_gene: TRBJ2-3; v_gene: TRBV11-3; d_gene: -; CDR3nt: TGTGCCAGCAGCCGTGGGATTGAGACAGATACGCAGTATTTT; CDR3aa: CASSRGIETDTQYF
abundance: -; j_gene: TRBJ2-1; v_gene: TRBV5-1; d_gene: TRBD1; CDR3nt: TGCGCCAGCAGCTCCGGGACAGGGTCCAATGAGCAGTTCTTC; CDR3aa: CASSSGTGSNEQFF
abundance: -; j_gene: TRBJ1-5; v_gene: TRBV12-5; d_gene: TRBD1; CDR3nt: TGTGCTAGTGGTTTGGCGGACAGGGTTAGCAATCAGCCCCAGCATTTT; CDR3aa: CASGLADRVSNQPQHF
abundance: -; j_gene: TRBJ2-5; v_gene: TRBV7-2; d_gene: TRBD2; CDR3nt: TGTGCCAGCAGCTTAGAAGCGGGAGGACAAGAGACCCAGTACTTC; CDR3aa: CASSLEAGGQETQYF
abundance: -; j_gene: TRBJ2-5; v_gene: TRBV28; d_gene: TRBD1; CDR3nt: TGTGCCAGCGCCGAATTGACAGGGGTTGTTGTTTCGGAGACCCAGTACTTC; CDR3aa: CASAELTGVVVSETQYF
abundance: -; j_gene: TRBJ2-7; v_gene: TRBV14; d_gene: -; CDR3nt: TGTGCCAGCAGCCAAGATCTGACGTCCGGGGAGCAGTACTTC; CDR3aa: CASSQDLTSGEQYF
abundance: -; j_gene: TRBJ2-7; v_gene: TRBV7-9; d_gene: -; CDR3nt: TGTGCCAGCAGCTTTACGGCGGGAACGAGCTCCTACGAGCAGTACTTC; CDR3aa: CASSFTAGTSSYEQYF